This T cell receptor (beta chain) derives from a study of blood T cell repertoires in COVID-19. For the study at large: T cells, B-cell-depleted T cells, or PBMCs provided the cDNA or gDNA that served as material.

Only one count was recorded for this clone. Source study methods: From reference gene primer amplification, estimates of nucleated cell counts were derived. Assay: immunoSEQ multiplex PCR; the TCRdb copy retains only in-frame clones and omits some. V and J calls and clone size are copied from that table; D and trimming were computed from the DNA. The profile shows 130,000 or so clones, roughly 89% of them singletons. Germline V gives CDR1 LNHDA, CDR2 SQIVND (reference sequence). CDR3 length equals 14 residues. V was pared by 4 bases and J by 4 bases, with 1 base of the junction left unmatched. The sample comprised peripheral blood. The sequence came from a man in his sixties with COVID-19, enrolled during active disease. The rearrangement joins TRBV19 to TRBJ1-5; 10 bases match TRBD1. CDR3 nucleotide sequence: TGTGCCAGTAGTACGGACAGGGGGAATCAGCCCCAGCATTTT. Translation gives CASSTDRGNQPQHF.